The 19 T cell receptor beta chains presented below share a single source sample, sequenced in a study of Ad26.COV2.S vaccination and SARS-CoV-2 variants. Treatment specified: around 19 received Ad26.COV2.S at low or high dose, single or two shots; 5 received placebo; per-sample allocation not given. The samples date from day 63 after the first vaccine or placebo injection. Here immunoSEQ multiplex PCR was the method, and the copy in TCRdb shows in-frame clones only, minus some. Counted here are about 240,000 clones, 70% to 90% occurring once; the ten biggest clones make up roughly 10%. This specimen was peripheral blood, taken in a trial of Ad26.COV2.S vaccine versus placebo. The origin of the receptors is a person aged 18-60 years who received the Ad26.COV2.S COVID-19 vaccine or a placebo.

The chain employs TRBV6-2 or TRBV6-3 and TRBJ1-5; D is undetermined. Germline assignment: CDR1 MNHEY and CDR2 SVGEGT. This CDR3 is built from 16 residues. V was clipped by 3 bases and J by 0 bases, with 12 bases between them. CDR3 sequence reads: CASSYTRTDSNQPQHF. The CDR3, as DNA: TGTGCCAGCAGTTATACCCGGACGGATAGCAATCAGCCCCAGCATTTT.

This chain connects TRBV3-1 (or the pseudogene TRBV3-2) to TRBJ2-7; 7 bases are a match to TRBD1. Germline CDR1 and CDR2: LGHDT and YNNKEL (reference sequence). This CDR3 has 16 residues. V lost 0 bases to trimming and J lost 7 bases; unmatched junction nucleotides: 12. The CDR3 bases are TGTGCCAGCAGCCAAGACCCCCAGGGGGTCAGTTTGGAGCAGTACTTC. It codes for CASSQDPQGVSLEQYF.

The chain couples TRBV7-2 to TRBJ1-1; possible D gene TRBD1, 6 bases. The CDR3 sequence is 15 residues long. The V gene lost 6 bases and the J gene lost 3 bases, with 17 bases spanning the gap. Germline CDR1 SGHTA, CDR2 FQGNSA. The CDR3 bases are TGTGCCAGCAGTCCCAGGGGCTTCGTCGACACTGAAGCTTTCTTT. As protein: CASSPRGFVDTEAFF.

This clone was seen once. The chain combines TRBV7-2 with TRBJ2-7, with 7 bases identical to TRBD2. The V gene end was trimmed by 5 bases and the J gene end by 7 bases; junction bases not matched to a gene: 5. The CDR3 has 12 residues. CDR1 and CDR2 from the germline V gene are SGHTA and FQGNSA. Written as DNA, the CDR3 is TGTGCCAGCAGCCCCACGGGGGGAGAGCAGTACTTC. Its translation is CASSPTGGEQYF.

This chain links TRBV7-9 with TRBJ2-7; 12 nucleotides align to TRBD1. The CDR3 has 15 amino acids. The V segment lost 5 bases and the J segment 4 bases; nucleotides outside the gene matches: 6. CDR1 is SEHNR, CDR2 FQNEAQ, per germline (reference sequence). DNA for the CDR3: TGTGCCAGCAGCCCGTGGGACAGGGGGCCGTACGAGCAGTACTTC. It is translated as CASSPWDRGPYEQYF.

This chain links TRBV7-6 with TRBJ1-1; 8 nucleotides align to TRBD1. CDR1 and CDR2 from the germline V gene are SGHVS and FNYEAQ. The length of the CDR3 is 16 residues. Losses at the gene ends were 3 bases for V and 0 bases for J; bases not matched to a gene: 6. The CDR3 nucleotides read TGTGCCAGCAGCTTTCCCGGGACAGGTATGAACACTGAAGCTTTCTTT. Translating it yields CASSFPGTGMNTEAFF.

This rearrangement joins TRBV21-1 to TRBJ1-2; the table's D call, TRBD1, has no DNA check behind it. TRBV21-1 is designated a pseudogene. This CDR3 has 19 amino acids. CDR3 amino acids: CASSKARGVASLANYGYTF. The CDR3 DNA reads as TGTGCCAGCAGCAAAGCAAGGGGCGTTGCCTCTTTAGCTAACTATGGCTACACCTTC.

This clone was seen only once. The rearrangement links TRBV7-9 to TRBJ1-2, with D possibly matching TRBD1 (5 bases). CDR3 length: 14 residues. From germline, CDR1 is SEHNR and CDR2 FQNEAQ (reference sequence). V was cut by 2 bases and J by 10 bases, with 17 bases left in between. Here the CDR3 DNA reads TGTGCCAGCAGCTTATCCGGGGCGGACGCCGCCTACACCTTC. This gives the protein CASSLSGADAAYTF.

The CDR3 loop reads CASSIAIDRGGSPLHF. In nucleotides, the CDR3 is TGTGCCAGTAGTATAGCCATCGACAGGGGAGGTTCACCCCTCCACTTT. The chain links TRBV19 to TRBJ1-6, with 8 bases lining up with TRBD1. The ends lost 1 base at V and 9 bases at J; junction bases unmatched: 8. The CDR3 covers 16 residues. Germline CDR1 and CDR2: LNHDA and SQIVND (reference sequence).

The rearrangement joins TRBV27 to TRBJ2-1, with 7 bases identical to TRBD1. The CDR3 is 15 amino acids. V lost 4 bases to trimming and J lost 1 base; unmatched junction nucleotides: 4. CDR1 is MNHEY, CDR2 SMNVEV, per germline (reference sequence). CDR3 in DNA: TGTGCCAGCAGTTCTAGACAGGGTTCCTACAATGAGCAGTTCTTC. Amino acids: CASSSRQGSYNEQFF.

This chain links TRBV5-5 with TRBJ2-1, with a tentative D call TRBD2 (6 bases). Germline CDR1 is SGHKS and CDR2 is YYEKEE (reference sequence). CDR3 length: 16 residues. The V gene lost 0 bases and the J gene lost 0 bases, with 10 bases spanning the gap. CDR3 protein: CASSLAAGSSYNEQFF. CDR3 sequence (DNA): TGTGCCAGCAGCTTGGCCGCCGGGAGCTCCTACAATGAGCAGTTCTTC.

V gene TRBV2 combines with J gene TRBJ1-5; TRBD1 is a possible D gene (5 bases). The CDR3 contains 13 residues. V gave up 3 bases and J gave up 7 bases, with 10 bases separating them. Germline CDR1 SNHLY, CDR2 FYNNEI. Here the CDR3 reads CASSDWDGQPQHF. In DNA, the CDR3 is TGTGCCAGCAGTGACTGGGACGGGCAGCCCCAGCATTTT. Looking up the rest from reference TRBV2 and TRBJ1-5 gives the full variable domain: EPEVTQTPSHQVTQMGQEVILRCVPISNHLYFYWYRQILGQKVEFLVSFYNNEISEKSEIFDDQFSVERPDGSNFTLKIRSTKLEDSAMYFCASSDWDGQPQHFGDGTRLSIL.

This clone was counted a few times. The chain links TRBV5-5 to TRBJ1-2; tentative D call: TRBD1 (6 bases). Between the trimmed V and J ends, which lost 1 base and 0 bases, there was a span of 7 bases. CDR3 length equals 14 residues. The germline V gene has CDR1 SGHKS and CDR2 YYEKEE (reference sequence). In nucleotides, the CDR3 is TGTGCCAGCAGCTTGAACAGGGCTAACTATGGCTACACCTTC. It specifies CASSLNRANYGYTF.

As DNA, the CDR3 is TGTGCCAGCAGCGCCGGCTACGAGCAGTACTTC. This gives the protein CASSAGYEQYF. The gene calls are TRBV11-3 and TRBJ2-7; unclear D gene. The CDR3 extends over 11 amino acids. CDR1 and CDR2 from the germline V gene are SGHNT and YENEEA. V lost 5 bases, J lost 3 bases, and 5 bases lay in between.

The chain uses TRBV7-2 and TRBJ1-1; D is possibly TRBD1 (5 bases). Germline CDR1 is SGHTA and CDR2 is FQGNSA. The CDR3 spans 13 residues. Trimming took off 5 bases at V and 4 bases at J, with 11 bases between the two ends. CDR3 bases: TGTGCCAGCAGCACTCAGGGTTTCACTGAAGCTTTCTTT. Its translation: CASSTQGFTEAFF.

The V call is TRBV6-5, the J call TRBJ1-2; D not certain. Germline V gene sequence: CDR1 MNHEY, CDR2 SVGAGI. The germline V and J ends were trimmed by 7 bases and 0 bases, with 12 bases remaining between them. The CDR3 is made up of 14 amino acids. CDR3 sequence reads: CASKKAPSNYGYTF. The DNA for the CDR3 is TGTGCCAGCAAAAAAGCCCCGTCTAACTATGGCTACACCTTC.

V gene TRBV29-1 combines with J gene TRBJ2-5, with TRBD1 matching 7 bases. Looked up from germline, CDR1 is SQVTM and CDR2 is ANQGSEA. The CDR3 has 13 residues. Germline trimming cut 6 bases from V and 2 bases from J; bases unmatched to any gene: 6. The CDR3 nucleotides read TGCAGCGTAGGGACAGCGGTTCAAGAGACCCAGTACTTC. Protein: CSVGTAVQETQYF.

The chain carries TRBV5-1 and TRBJ1-1, with D tentatively TRBD1 (6 bases). The CDR3 extends over 14 amino acids. Germline-derived CDR1 and CDR2 are SGHRS and YFSETQ. The germline V and J ends were trimmed by 0 bases and 4 bases, with 10 bases remaining between them. This CDR3 reads CASSLASGATEAFF. Here the CDR3 DNA reads TGCGCCAGCAGCTTGGCCTCGGGGGCCACTGAAGCTTTCTTT. The full variable domain, completed using reference TRBV5-1 and TRBJ1-1, is KAGVTQTPRYLIKTRGQQVTLSCSPISGHRSVSWYQQTPGQGLQFLFEYFSETQRNKGNFPGRFSGRQFSNSRSEMNVSTLELGDSALYLCASSLASGATEAFFGQGTRLTVV.

This chain links TRBV7-2 with TRBJ2-5; 10 nucleotides line up with TRBD2. The ends lost 7 bases at V and 4 bases at J; junction bases unmatched: 9. Germline values: CDR1 SGHTA, CDR2 FQGNSA. This CDR3 has 15 residues. CDR3 bases: TGTGCCAGCAACGTAATGAGCGGGAGGGGAGAGACCCAGTACTTC. This sequence encodes CASNVMSGRGETQYF.